A selection of T cell receptor beta chains follows, all from one sample in a study of blood T cell repertoires in COVID-19. Assay used: immunoSEQ multiplex PCR; TCRdb lists only in-frame clones, some missing. The sample yields 200,000 to 250,000 clones, 80% to 90% seen once. Sequenced input: PBMCs or T cells enriched from blood (not recorded which). All receptors derive from a woman between 25 and 40 years old who had been exposed to COVID-19. Each CDR3 is given with its conserved first and last residue. D genes are given only for firm matches. Clone size is shown for a subset of rows, as once, few, many or a class of expanded clone.

V gene,J gene,D gene,CDR3 length,clone size,CDR3 DNA,CDR3 protein
TRBV5-4,TRBJ1-2,TRBD1,16,few,TGTGCCAGCAGCTTGGATATGACAGGGCTAGCCTATGGCTACACCTTC,CASSLDMTGLAYGYTF
TRBV7-2,TRBJ2-3,TRBD2,17,few,TGTGCCAGCAGCTTAGGGAGTGAGCGGGGGTCGACAGATACGCAGTATTTT,CASSLGSERGSTDTQYF
TRBV5-1,TRBJ2-1,TRBD1,14,-,TGCGCCAGCAGCTTGGGATCAGGGGGCATGCGGCAGTTCTTC,CASSLGSGGMRQFF
TRBV18,TRBJ2-2,TRBD1,16,-,TGTGCCAGCTCTCAACCGGGACAGGGGAACACCGGGGAGCTGTTTTTT,CASSQPGQGNTGELFF
TRBV7-2,TRBJ1-6,-,14,-,TGTGCCAGCACCTACGGGGTTAGGGATTCACCCCTCCACTTT,CASTYGVRDSPLHF
TRBV2,TRBJ1-2,-,13,few,TGTGCCAGCAGTGGGACAGCTAACTATGGCTACACCTTC,CASSGTANYGYTF
TRBV19,TRBJ1-1,-,14,-,TGTGCCAGTAGTGTCGGGAGGTTAGGAACTGAAGCTTTCTTT,CASSVGRLGTEAFF
TRBV5-6,TRBJ1-2,-,15,-,TGTGCCAGCAGCTTGGGACAGCGAGATGGCTATGGCTACACCTTC,CASSLGQRDGYGYTF
TRBV18,TRBJ2-1,-,18,-,TGTGCCAGCTCACCCCCAGGGCGACAGGCCAGCTCCTACAATGAGCAGTTCTTC,CASSPPGRQASSYNEQFF
TRBV19,TRBJ2-1,-,14,-,TGTGCCAGTAGTGCCGAACTAGCACCCAATGAGCAGTTCTTC,CASSAELAPNEQFF
TRBV19,TRBJ2-4,TRBD2,14,-,TGTGCCAGTAGTGAGAGCGGGGGCAAAAACATTCAGTACTTC,CASSESGGKNIQYF
TRBV10-1,TRBJ1-6,-,13,-,TGCGCCAGCAGTGACAGGATCAATTCACCCCTCCACTTT,CASSDRINSPLHF
TRBV2,TRBJ1-4,TRBD1,13,-,TGTGCCAGCAGCGTGACAGGGAGTGAAAAACTGTTTTTT,CASSVTGSEKLFF
TRBV7-2,TRBJ2-7,TRBD1,14,-,TGTGCCAGCAGCTCCGGGACAGGGCCCTACGAGCAGTACTTC,CASSSGTGPYEQYF